This T cell receptor beta chain was sequenced during a study of blood T cell repertoires in COVID-19. On the study more broadly: Samples came from the United States, Italy and Spain, spanning acute and convalescent COVID-19.

This table comes from immunoSEQ multiplex PCR, and its TCRdb copy is limited to in-frame clones, with some not included. Of some 200,000 clones listed, more than 75% are singletons. Trimming took off 11 bases at V and 6 bases at J, with 13 bases between the two ends. The CDR3 has 12 amino acids. CDR1 SEHNR and CDR2 FQNEAQ come from the germline V gene (reference sequence). The participants were between roughly 18 and 89 years old and came from some 23 US areas. Source material: PBMCs or T cells enriched from blood (not recorded which). The chain joins TRBV7-9 to TRBJ1-4; D remains unclear. The sequence derives from a man aged 25 to 40 in a cohort exposed to, infected with or recovered from COVID-19 (not recorded which). As DNA, the CDR3 is TGTGCCCATCGAGAGATGGATGAAAAACTGTTTTTT. It yields the protein CAHREMDEKLFF.